The T cell receptor beta chain under discussion was sequenced for a study of shared clonotypes between healthy human individuals. General observations from the study: An effect of sequencing depth on clonotype sharing among donors was expected.

About this clone: Its antigen is not known.

The protocol was immunoSEQ multiplex PCR, while the TCRdb copy is restricted to in-frame clones and leaves out a portion. The sample carries over a million clones, 70% to 80% recorded once. The CDR3 is 12 residues long. Germline V gives CDR1 WNHNN, CDR2 SYGVQD (reference sequence). Deletions cut 6 bases from V and 7 bases from J, with 10 bases between. The chain carries TRBV10-1 and TRBJ2-1; weak D call: TRBD1 (5 bases). The specimen was memory CD4+ T cells from PBMCs. The subset: CD45RA-negative fraction. This sequence originates from a man between 18 and 29 years old in good health. Some clones in this sample may be carry-over from other donors' samples. DNA of the CDR3: TGCGCCAGCAGATCCAACAGGAATGAGCAGTTCTTC. As protein: CASRSNRNEQFF.